This TCR beta chain was sequenced in a study of cytomegalovirus exposure and HLA in healthy donors (dated by TCRdb to about 2017). For context, the study as a whole: In an earlier analysis of 587 of the donors, 276 Gb of sequence data and 90 million to 120 million unique TCR beta sequences from about 180 million T cells were reported. Alongside the repertoire data, information on donor age, sex, ethnicity and CMV serostatus was compiled. A later analysis re-analyzed previously published TCR beta repertoires from roughly 600 donors and added high-resolution HLA genotyping to study TCR occurrence patterns. HLA typing included class I and class II loci at four-digit resolution. All discovery cohort repertoires had been generated using a single sequencing platform. Of the 350 to 450 genotyped donors, 65% to 90% were placed in the genetic ancestry cluster associated with self-reported Caucasian donors. In the later analysis, no new phenotypic data were used to find candidate immune exposures; instead, reliance was placed on TCR beta sequences and their occurrence across donors. Around 330 gigabases of sequencing data and around 85 million unique TCR sequences made up an early release that covered over 550 HLA-typed donors. Along with the roughly 670-subject first cohort, a separate validation cohort of 120 different subjects was used. Using immunosequencing, the study profiled T cell repertoires from roughly 650 subjects and related those repertoires to cytomegalovirus serostatus. An earlier analysis of approximately 630 of the donors applied high-throughput TCR beta sequencing to assess whether each TCR beta V gene segment acted as functional or pseudogenic. Roughly 5 DR-DQ haplotypes were handled as single units for association and clustering, since linkage in the cohort was strong. To predict cytomegalovirus infection status, the study combined high-throughput TCR immunosequencing, statistical association of individual TCRs with disease status, and machine learning. Among several hundred genotyped donors of the cohort, an average of around 250,000 unique TCR beta nucleotide sequences was sequenced per donor, of which about 19% were non-productive. Typing coverage varied by locus: about 620-630 donors for A, B, C, DRB1 and DQB1; around 560 for DQA1; around 570 for DPA1; around 450 for DPB1. The study was designed to test whether signatures of past pathogen exposure could be identified by cataloging public T cell receptors. A later genetic analysis used genome-wide SNP genotypes for about three fifths of the 666 donors, treating that subset as a discovery cohort.

Study-level results and caveats: This cohort had only TCR beta chains sequenced, and the lack of alpha or paired-chain data limited which features could be detected. A later analysis found that most CMV-associated TCR beta chains appeared HLA-restricted, with HLA associations seemingly driven largely by CMV exposure. In a later analysis, the rate of TCR association differed among HLA loci, with DRB1 alleles having the most associated TCRs and HLA-C alleles having the fewest. A total of roughly 160 TCR beta chains were listed by the study as associated with cytomegalovirus. In an earlier analysis of some 500 of the donors, most TCR beta V segments were observed in productive rearrangements about 90% or about 30% of the time, broadly matching IMGT annotations. Most TCR sequences were observed very rarely across donors, whereas some public TCRs were present in many individuals. A further reported finding was that TCR beta sequences accurately predicted the HLA-A and HLA-B alleles for most subjects in the first cohort. At a false discovery rate of 0.05, a later analysis linked about 16,000 TCR beta sequences to specific HLA alleles. HLA typing was unavailable for some donors at each locus, so association tests used only the typed subset. The sequencing pipeline was judged likely to have produced a cluster of highly shared sequence variants as a technical artifact. A later analysis reported that several top co-occurrence clusters appeared linked to parvovirus B19, influenza, CMV and Epstein-Barr virus. Compared with the approximately 670-donor mean, donors in an Asian-associated ancestry cluster had fewer N-insertions in productive TCRs, according to a later genetic analysis. Immune exposure information for the cohort was limited to CMV serostatus. Strong co-occurrence of HLA alleles, especially DR and DQ, made assigning TCR associations to individual alleles difficult. The earlier analysis of around 600 of the donors excluded around 17 rarely observed V segments, including chromosome 9 orphons, because counts were too low. In a later genetic analysis, a missense DCLRE1C variant was associated with V-gene and J-gene trimming of TCR beta chains, and the association was replicated in an independent cohort. In a later analysis, HLA-associated TCR beta chains were found to be more clonally expanded and to have lower generation probabilities than equally common non-associated chains. Correlated functional status among segregating V segments might be attributable to linkage disequilibrium, but an unknown experimental factor could not be ruled out. The authors suggested that the approach could potentially be generalized to other disease states and immunological phenotypes. In vitro tests confirmed that three of the cytomegalovirus-associated TCR beta chains recognize cytomegalovirus antigens. The classifier was reported to diagnose cytomegalovirus status with high specificity and sensitivity in both the original and validation cohorts. Roughly uniform sequencing depth across donors was assumed in presence/absence analyses, although this assumption may not hold.

With regard to this clone: Its binding antigen is unknown. Base qualities are not recorded, but no much larger clone differs from it by a single base.

The library relied on the immunoSEQ multiplex PCR assay. The multiplex PCR relied on a mix of 60 forward primers for TCR Vbeta segments and 13 reverse primers for TCR Jbeta segments. A multiplex PCR assay on genomic DNA amplified the CDR3 region of rearranged TCR beta genes. The amplified TCR beta libraries were sequenced on the Illumina HiSeq System as 87-base-pair reads. The paper's data handling went like this. Across the 500 to 850 repertoires, a later analysis counted tens of millions of unique TCR beta chains, some 11 million of which were shared by at least two donors. Raw reads were error-corrected and collapsed into unique sequences by a nearest-neighbor algorithm in which closely related sequences were merged to remove PCR and sequencing errors. Alignment of CDR3 sequences to IMGT reference sequences was used to assign V, D and J gene segments. Each retained sequence needed at least a six-nucleotide match to both a V gene segment and a J gene segment. Rearrangements were classified as productive when the CDR3 lacked stop codons and remained in frame with V and J, and all other rearrangements were classified as non-productive. Following IMGT convention, CDR3 was defined as the stretch from the second conserved V-encoded cysteine to the conserved J-encoded phenylalanine. The earlier analysis of 550 to 650 of the donors excluded any sequence lacking an unambiguous match to a single V gene segment. An earlier analysis of under 750 of the donors called V segments functional above 56.7% productive rearrangements and segregating when the between-donor standard deviation exceeded 5%. To diagnose cytomegalovirus status from the catalog of TCR beta chain sequences, a statistical classification framework was built. In a later analysis, TCR nucleotide sequences were compared against IMGT/GENE-DB human TR gene sequences so that V and J genes could be assigned. In a later analysis, CDR3 sequences and most-parsimonious VDJ recombination scenarios were assigned using the TCRdist pipeline. A later analysis defined each TCR beta chain by its CDR3 amino acid sequence plus V-gene family, and excluded reads lacking a unique V-gene family. In a later analysis, approximately 640 highly shared, low-generation-probability nucleotide sequences were removed to address suspected cross-contamination and a sequencing artifact. In a later analysis, a clonal expansion index for each public chain was calculated from normalized within-repertoire ranks of inferred template counts. In a later analysis, generation probabilities were computed using a VDJ recombination model fitted to out-of-frame rearrangements, and the results were checked against IGoR. In a later analysis, hypergeometric tests were used to score TCR-TCR, TCR-HLA and TCR-CMV co-occurrence, with a repertoire-size bias correction applied to TCR pairs. False discovery rates were estimated in a later analysis by permuting HLA or CMV assignments 20 times. In a later analysis, co-occurring TCRs were grouped using DBSCAN, with TCRdist sequence similarity added in when clustering inside HLA-allele-positive subsets. Repertoires with fewer than 30,000 or more than 120,000 public chains, plus five repertoires with anomalous nucleotide sharing, were excluded from co-occurrence clustering. In TCRdb, the immuneACCESS table is reduced to in-frame sequences with V and J assigned. These tables do not hold every clone; where another copy was compared, an unresolved V gene accounts for under half, and the others remain unexplained. Clonal size and the V and J genes are those of that table, whereas D and trimming came from the DNA. The sample contains roughly 90,000 clones, roughly 78% of them found a single time. The top ten constitute 4.5% to 5.5% of the sample.

The cohort was made up of several hundred healthy bone marrow donors. Cohort members were all nominally healthy when sampled, although unrecorded immune exposures were likely present. The donor was CMV seropositive and was included in the group of approximately 300 seropositive cohort members. A peripheral blood sample was collected from each donor, and TCR beta sequencing was performed on peripheral blood mononuclear cells. The Qiagen DNeasy Blood Extraction Kit was used to extract genomic DNA from the blood cell samples. This receptor was obtained from a woman aged 40 to 50 in good health and CMV-seropositive. The specimen was PBMCs.

In nucleotide form, the sequence is TGTGCCAGCAGTCTCAACACAGTCAGGGATGAGTTGAACGGCTACACCTTC. It encodes CASSLNTVRDELNGYTF. This sequence uses TRBV27 and TRBJ1-2; tentative D gene TRBD1, with 5 bases matching. The germline V gene (reference sequence) provides CDR1 MNHEY and CDR2 SMNVEV. V loses 5 bases of germline sequence and J loses 8 bases, and the interval between the two ends is 27 bases. The cysteine opens and the phenylalanine closes a CDR3 of 17 amino acids. Only the CDR3 portion is preserved as DNA: 51 bases, with reading frame beginning at the first base.